This TCR beta chain appears in the sequencing data of a study of T cells after yellow fever vaccination. The CDR3 contains 15 residues. V shed 6 bases and J 4 bases; nucleotides not matched to a gene: 9. The germline gives CDR1 MNHEY, CDR2 SVGAGI. MiXCR, applied by TCRdb to the 5' RACE reads, yields one record per CDR3 protein. The table lists over 250,000 distinct CDR3 sequences, 4.1% of them singletons. The clonotype was recovered from a young man who received the YFV17D yellow fever vaccine. The chain has TRBV6-5 and TRBJ1-2; 9 bases match TRBD1. The sequenced sample was PBMCs, obtained 5 days after the yellow fever booster vaccination. Written as DNA, the CDR3 is TGTGCCAGCAGCCGAGCCGGGACAGGGAGCTATGGCTACACCTTC. Its protein product is CASSRAGTGSYGYTF.